This note documents a single T cell receptor (beta chain) sequence. Deletions cut 0 bases from V and 2 bases from J, with 6 bases between. From germline, CDR1 is SEHNR and CDR2 FQNEAQ (reference sequence). The CDR3 has 14 amino acids. This sample was included in a study of cytomegalovirus exposure and HLA in healthy donors. It was with 60 Vbeta and 13 Jbeta primers that the PCR ran. Assay: immunoSEQ multiplex PCR; the TCRdb copy retains only in-frame clones and omits some. The sample yields 40,000 or so clones, of which the top ten take up 1% to 1.5%. Donors were ostensibly healthy at sampling, although undocumented immune exposures were probable.

This clonotype was sampled from a man between 25 and 39 years old in good health and CMV-seronegative. This sequence joins TRBV7-9 and TRBJ2-3; D unresolved. The sample comprised PBMCs. CDR3: CASSLATSTDTQYF. CDR3 sequence (DNA): TGTGCCAGCAGCTTAGCGACTTCCACAGATACGCAGTATTTT.